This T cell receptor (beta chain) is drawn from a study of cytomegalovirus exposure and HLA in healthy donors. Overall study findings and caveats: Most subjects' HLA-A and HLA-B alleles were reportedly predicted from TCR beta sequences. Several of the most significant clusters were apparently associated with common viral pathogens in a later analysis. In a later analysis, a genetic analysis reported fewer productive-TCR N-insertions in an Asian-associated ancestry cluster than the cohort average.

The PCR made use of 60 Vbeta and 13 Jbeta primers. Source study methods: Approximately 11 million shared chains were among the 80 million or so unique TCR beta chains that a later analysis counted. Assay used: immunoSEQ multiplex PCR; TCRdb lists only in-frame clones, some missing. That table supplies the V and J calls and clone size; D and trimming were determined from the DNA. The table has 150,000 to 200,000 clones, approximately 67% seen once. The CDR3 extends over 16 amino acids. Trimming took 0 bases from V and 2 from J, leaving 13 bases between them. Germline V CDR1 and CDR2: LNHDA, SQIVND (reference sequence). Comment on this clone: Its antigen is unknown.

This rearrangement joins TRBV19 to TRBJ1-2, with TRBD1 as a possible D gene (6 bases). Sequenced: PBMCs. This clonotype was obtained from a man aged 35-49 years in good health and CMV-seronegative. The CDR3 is CASSIDQTGLNYGYTF. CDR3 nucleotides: TGTGCCAGTAGTATAGATCAGACAGGTCTGAACTATGGCTACACCTTC.